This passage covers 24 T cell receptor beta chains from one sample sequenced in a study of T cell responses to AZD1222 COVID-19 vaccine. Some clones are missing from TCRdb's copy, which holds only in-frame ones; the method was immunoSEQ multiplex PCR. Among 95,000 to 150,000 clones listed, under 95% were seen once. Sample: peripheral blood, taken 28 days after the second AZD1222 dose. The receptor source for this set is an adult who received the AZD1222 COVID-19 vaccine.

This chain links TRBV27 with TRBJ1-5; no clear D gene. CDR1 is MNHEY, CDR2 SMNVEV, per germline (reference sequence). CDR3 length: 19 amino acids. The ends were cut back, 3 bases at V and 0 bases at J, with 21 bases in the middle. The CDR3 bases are TGTGCCAGCAGTTTTCGGACTCTAAAAGGGCCCTATAGCAATCAGCCCCAGCATTTT. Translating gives CASSFRTLKGPYSNQPQHF.

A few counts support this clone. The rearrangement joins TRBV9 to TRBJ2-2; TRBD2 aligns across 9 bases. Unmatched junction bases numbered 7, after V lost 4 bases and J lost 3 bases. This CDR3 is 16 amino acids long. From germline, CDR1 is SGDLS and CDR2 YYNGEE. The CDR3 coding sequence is TGTGCCAGCAGCTTACGCGGGGGGGCGGACACCGGGGAGCTGTTTTTT. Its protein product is CASSLRGGADTGELFF.

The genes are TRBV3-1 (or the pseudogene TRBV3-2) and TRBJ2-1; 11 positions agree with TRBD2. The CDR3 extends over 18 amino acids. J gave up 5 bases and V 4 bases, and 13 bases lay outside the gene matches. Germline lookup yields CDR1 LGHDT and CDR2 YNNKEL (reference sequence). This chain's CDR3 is CASSRGTSGRPGNNEQFF. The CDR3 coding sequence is TGTGCCAGCAGCCGGGGGACTAGCGGACGACCAGGAAACAATGAGCAGTTCTTC.

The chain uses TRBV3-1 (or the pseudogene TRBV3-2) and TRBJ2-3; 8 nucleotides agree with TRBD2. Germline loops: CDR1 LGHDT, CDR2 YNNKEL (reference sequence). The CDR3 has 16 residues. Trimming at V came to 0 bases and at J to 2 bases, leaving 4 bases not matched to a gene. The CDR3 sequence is CASSQENGGATDTQYF. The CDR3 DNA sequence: TGTGCCAGCAGCCAAGAAAACGGGGGGGCCACAGATACGCAGTATTTT.

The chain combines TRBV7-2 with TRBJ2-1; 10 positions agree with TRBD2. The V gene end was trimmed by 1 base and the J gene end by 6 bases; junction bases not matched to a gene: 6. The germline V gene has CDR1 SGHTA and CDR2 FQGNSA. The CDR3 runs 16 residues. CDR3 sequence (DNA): TGTGCCAGCAGCTTAGAGATGGCTAGCGGGGGCAATGAGCAGTTCTTC. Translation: CASSLEMASGGNEQFF. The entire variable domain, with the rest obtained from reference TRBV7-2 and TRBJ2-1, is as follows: GAGVSQSPSNKVTEKGKDVELRCDPISGHTALYWYRQSLGQGLEFLIYFQGNSAPDKSGLPSDRFSAERTGGSVSTLTIQRTQQEDSAVYLCASSLEMASGGNEQFFGPGTRLTVL.

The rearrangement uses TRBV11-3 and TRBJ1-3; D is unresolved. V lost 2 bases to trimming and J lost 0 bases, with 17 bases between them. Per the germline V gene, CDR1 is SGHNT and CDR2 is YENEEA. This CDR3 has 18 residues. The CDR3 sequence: CASSLLHLLNFSGNTIYF. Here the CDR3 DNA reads TGTGCCAGCAGCTTACTACACTTGCTAAACTTCTCTGGAAACACCATATATTTT.

The CDR3 is CASSEGLASSYEQYF. The CDR3 DNA reads as TGTGCCAGCAGTGAAGGGCTAGCCTCTTCCTACGAGCAGTACTTC. This chain joins TRBV2 and TRBJ2-7, with D possibly being TRBD2 (5 bases). Deletions cut 1 base from V and 1 base from J, with 11 bases between. The CDR3 has 15 amino acids. Germline CDR1 SNHLY, CDR2 FYNNEI.

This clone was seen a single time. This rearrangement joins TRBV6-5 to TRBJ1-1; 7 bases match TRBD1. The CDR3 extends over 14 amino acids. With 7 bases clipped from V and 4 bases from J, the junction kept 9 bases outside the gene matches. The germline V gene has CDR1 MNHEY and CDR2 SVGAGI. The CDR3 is CASNWDSKTTEAFF. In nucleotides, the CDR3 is TGTGCCAGCAACTGGGACAGTAAGACCACTGAAGCTTTCTTT.

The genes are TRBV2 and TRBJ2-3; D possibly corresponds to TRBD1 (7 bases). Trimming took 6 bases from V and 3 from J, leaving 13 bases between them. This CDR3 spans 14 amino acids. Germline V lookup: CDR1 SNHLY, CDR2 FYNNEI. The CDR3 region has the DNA TGTGCCAGCAGGGAGGGGGCTCGGACAGATACGCAGTATTTT. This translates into CASREGARTDTQYF. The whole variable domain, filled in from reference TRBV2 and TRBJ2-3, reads EPEVTQTPSHQVTQMGQEVILRCVPISNHLYFYWYRQILGQKVEFLVSFYNNEISEKSEIFDDQFSVERPDGSNFTLKIRSTKLEDSAMYFCASREGARTDTQYFGPGTRLTVL.

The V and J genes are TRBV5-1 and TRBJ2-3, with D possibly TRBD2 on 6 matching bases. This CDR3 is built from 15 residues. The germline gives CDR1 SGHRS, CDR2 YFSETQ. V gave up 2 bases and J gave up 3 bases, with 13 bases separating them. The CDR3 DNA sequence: TGCGCCAGCAGCTTTAAAGTGGGAGGTACAGATACGCAGTATTTT. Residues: CASSFKVGGTDTQYF.

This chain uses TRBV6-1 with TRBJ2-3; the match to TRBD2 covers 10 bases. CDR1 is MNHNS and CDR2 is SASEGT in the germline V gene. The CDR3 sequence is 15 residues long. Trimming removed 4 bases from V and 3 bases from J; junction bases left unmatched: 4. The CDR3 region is CASSVAGGGTDTQYF. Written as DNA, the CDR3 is TGTGCCAGCAGTGTAGCGGGAGGAGGGACAGATACGCAGTATTTT.

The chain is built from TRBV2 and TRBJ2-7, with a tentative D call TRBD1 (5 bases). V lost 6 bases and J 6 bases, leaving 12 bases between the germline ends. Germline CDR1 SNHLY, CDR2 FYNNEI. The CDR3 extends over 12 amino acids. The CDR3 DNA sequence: TGTGCCAGCAGGGGTCAGGGTGGCGAGCAGTACTTC. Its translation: CASRGQGGEQYF.

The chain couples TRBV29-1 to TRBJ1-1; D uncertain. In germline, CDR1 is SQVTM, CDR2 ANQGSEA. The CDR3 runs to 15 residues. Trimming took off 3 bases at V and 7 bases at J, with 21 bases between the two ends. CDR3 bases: TGCAGCGTTGACCGAAGACCGTCAAAGGACCATGAAGCTTTCTTT. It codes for CSVDRRPSKDHEAFF.

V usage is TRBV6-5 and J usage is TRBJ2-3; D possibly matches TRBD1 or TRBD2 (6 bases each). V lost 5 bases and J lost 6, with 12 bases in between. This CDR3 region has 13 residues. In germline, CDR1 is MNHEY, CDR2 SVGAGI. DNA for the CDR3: TGTGCCAGCAGTCAGGAGGGGGTTGATACGCAGTATTTT. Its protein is CASSQEGVDTQYF.

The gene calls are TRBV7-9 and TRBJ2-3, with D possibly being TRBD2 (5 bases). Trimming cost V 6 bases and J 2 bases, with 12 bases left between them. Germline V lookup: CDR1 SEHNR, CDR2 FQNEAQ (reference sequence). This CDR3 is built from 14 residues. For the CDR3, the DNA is TGTGCCAGCAGTCCTGGGAGTGACACAGATACGCAGTATTTT. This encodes CASSPGSDTDTQYF.

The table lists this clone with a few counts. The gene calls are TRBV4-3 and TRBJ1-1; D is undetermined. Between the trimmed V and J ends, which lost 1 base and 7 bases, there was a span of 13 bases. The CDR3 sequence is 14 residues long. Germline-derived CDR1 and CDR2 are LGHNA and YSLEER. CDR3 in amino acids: CASSQAGISGEAFF. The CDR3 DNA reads TGCGCCAGCAGCCAAGCGGGGATAAGTGGTGAAGCTTTCTTT.

CDR3 region: CASGPGHKNIQYF. The CDR3 coding sequence is TGTGCCAGCGGCCCGGGCCATAAAAACATTCAGTACTTC. This chain joins TRBV21-1 and TRBJ2-4. TRBV21-1 is a pseudogene segment. This CDR3 region has 13 residues.

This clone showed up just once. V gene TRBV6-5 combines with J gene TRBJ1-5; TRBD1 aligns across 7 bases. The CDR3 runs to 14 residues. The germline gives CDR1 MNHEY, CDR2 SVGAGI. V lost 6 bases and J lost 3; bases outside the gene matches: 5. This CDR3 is CASRNGQDNQPQHF. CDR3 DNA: TGTGCCAGCAGGAACGGACAGGACAATCAGCCCCAGCATTTT.

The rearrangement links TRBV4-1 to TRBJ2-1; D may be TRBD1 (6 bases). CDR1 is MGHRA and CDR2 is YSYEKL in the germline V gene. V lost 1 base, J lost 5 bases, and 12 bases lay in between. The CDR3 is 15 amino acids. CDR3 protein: CASSQVGGWDNEQFF. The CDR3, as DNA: TGCGCCAGCAGCCAAGTAGGGGGTTGGGACAATGAGCAGTTCTTC.

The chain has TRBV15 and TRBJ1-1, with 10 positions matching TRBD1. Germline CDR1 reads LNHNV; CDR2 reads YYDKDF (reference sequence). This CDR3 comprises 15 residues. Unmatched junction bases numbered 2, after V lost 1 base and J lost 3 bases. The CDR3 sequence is CATSRVGTGDTEAFF. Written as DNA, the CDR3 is TGTGCCACCAGCAGAGTCGGGACAGGGGACACTGAAGCTTTCTTT.

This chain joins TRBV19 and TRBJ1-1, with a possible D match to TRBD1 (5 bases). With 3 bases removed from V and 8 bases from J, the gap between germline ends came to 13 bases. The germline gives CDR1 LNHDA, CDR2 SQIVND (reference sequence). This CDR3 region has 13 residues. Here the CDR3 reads CASSIRAQGEAFF. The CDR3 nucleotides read TGTGCCAGTAGTATTAGGGCTCAGGGAGAAGCTTTCTTT.

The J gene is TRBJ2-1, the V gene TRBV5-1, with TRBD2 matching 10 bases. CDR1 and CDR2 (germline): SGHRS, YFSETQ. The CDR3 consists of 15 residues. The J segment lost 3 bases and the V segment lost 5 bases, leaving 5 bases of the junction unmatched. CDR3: CASSTSGVNYNEQFF. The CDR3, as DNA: TGCGCCAGCAGTACTAGCGGGGTGAACTACAATGAGCAGTTCTTC.

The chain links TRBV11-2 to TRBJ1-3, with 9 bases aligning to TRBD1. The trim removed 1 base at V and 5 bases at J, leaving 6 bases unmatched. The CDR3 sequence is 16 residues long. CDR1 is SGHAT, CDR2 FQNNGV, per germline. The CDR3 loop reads CASSLGQGVQRNTIYF. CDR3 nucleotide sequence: TGTGCCAGCAGCTTAGGACAGGGGGTTCAGAGAAACACCATATATTTT.

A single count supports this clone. In DNA form, the CDR3 reads TGTGCCAGCAGCTTAGCGGAAGATACGCAGTATTTT. Translating gives CASSLAEDTQYF. The chain links TRBV7-9 to TRBJ2-3; no firm D call. V dropped 0 bases and J dropped 5 bases, with 3 bases sitting between them. The CDR3 contains 12 residues. CDR1 is SEHNR and CDR2 is FQNEAQ in the germline V gene (reference sequence).